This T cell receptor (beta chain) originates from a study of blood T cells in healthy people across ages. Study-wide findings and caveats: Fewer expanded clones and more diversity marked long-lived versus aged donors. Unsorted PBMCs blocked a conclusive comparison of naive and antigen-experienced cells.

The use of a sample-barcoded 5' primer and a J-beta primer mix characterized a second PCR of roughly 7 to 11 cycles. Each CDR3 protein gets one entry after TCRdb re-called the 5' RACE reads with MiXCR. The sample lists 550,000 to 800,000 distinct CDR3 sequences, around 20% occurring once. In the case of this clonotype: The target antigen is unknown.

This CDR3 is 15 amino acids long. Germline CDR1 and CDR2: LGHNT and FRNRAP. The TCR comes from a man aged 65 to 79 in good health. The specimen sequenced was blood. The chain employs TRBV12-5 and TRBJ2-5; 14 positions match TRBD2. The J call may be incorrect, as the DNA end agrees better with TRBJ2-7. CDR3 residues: CASALGTSGSYEQYF. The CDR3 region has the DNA TGTGCTAGTGCCCTCGGGACTAGCGGGAGTTACGAGCAGTACTTC.